These T cell receptor beta chains were read from a single sample in a study of control samples from healthy donors and cancer patients. Using immunoSEQ multiplex PCR, the repertoire was profiled, and TCRdb retains in-frame clones only, with some absent. The sample holds around 140,000 clones, just under 95% seen once. The sample comprised blood. Source of these receptors: a man aged 18 to 29 in good health. The CDR3 runs from the conserved cysteine through the conserved F or W. D genes are given only for firm matches. The listing skips clone size in some rows; elsewhere it reads once, few, many or a size class.

J	V	size	D	DNA	CDR3
TRBJ1-1	TRBV11-2	-	TRBD1	TGTGCCAGCAGCTCTGGACAGGGGGGCACTGAAGCTTTCTTT	CASSSGQGGTEAFF
TRBJ1-1	TRBV6-6	-	TRBD1	TGTGCCAGCAGTTACAAAAGACAGGGGGCCGACACTGAAGCTTTCTTT	CASSYKRQGADTEAFF
TRBJ2-5	TRBV4-2	-	TRBD2	TGTGCCAGCAGCCAAGTGGGGAGGCGACTAGCGGGGGACAGACTAGAGACCCAGTACTTC	CASSQVGRRLAGDRLETQYF
TRBJ2-7	TRBV10-3	-	-	TGTGCCATCAGTGACATGATGTCAGGTATCGAGCAGTACTTC	CAISDMMSGIEQYF
TRBJ2-1	TRBV3-1/TRBV3-2	once	TRBD2	TGTGCCAGCAGCCAAAGCGGGGGGGGGTACAATGAGCAGTTCTTC	CASSQSGGGYNEQFF
TRBJ2-3	TRBV24-1	-	TRBD2	TGTGCCACCAGTGACCCGGGGACTAGCGGGGAGAGCACAGATACGCAGTATTTT	CATSDPGTSGESTDTQYF
TRBJ2-2	TRBV5-4	once	-	TGTGCCAGCAGCAACACCGGGGAGCTGTTTTTT	CASSNTGELFF
TRBJ2-7	TRBV6-5	-	TRBD2	TGTGCCAGCAGGGGAGAGCGGGGGGGCCGGTACGAGCAGTACTTC	CASRGERGGRYEQYF
TRBJ2-1	TRBV2	-	-	TGTGCCAGCAGCCGACTGGGGGGTTACAATGAGCAGTTCTTC	CASSRLGGYNEQFF
TRBJ2-7	TRBV10-3	-	TRBD1	TGTGCCATCAGTTTAACCGGGACAGGGGACGAGCAGTACTTC	CAISLTGTGDEQYF
TRBJ2-3	TRBV4-2	once	-	TGTGCCAGCAGCCAAGTAGTTCAAGGCACAGATACGCAGTATTTT	CASSQVVQGTDTQYF
TRBJ1-1	TRBV9	-	TRBD1	TGTGCCAGCAGCCGACAGGGGGTTTGGGCTGAAGCTTTCTTT	CASSRQGVWAEAFF
TRBJ2-7	TRBV5-1	-	-	TGCGCCAGCAGCTTAATTTCGGGGACCTCCGCCGAGCAGTACTTC	CASSLISGTSAEQYF
TRBJ1-2	TRBV7-9	-	-	TGTGCCAGCAGCCCCCCATCCGAGAACTATGGCTACACCTTC	CASSPPSENYGYTF
TRBJ1-2	TRBV30	-	TRBD1	TGTGCCTGGAGCGACTACGGGACAGGGGTTAACTATGGCTACACCTTC	CAWSDYGTGVNYGYTF
TRBJ2-7	TRBV3-1/TRBV3-2	-	-	TGTGCCAGCAGCCAAGAACCCCTCCCCGAGCAGTACTTC	CASSQEPLPEQYF
TRBJ1-2	TRBV4-1	-	TRBD1	TGCGCCAGCCGCAAGGGGATGACAGGGAAGGCATATGGCTACACCTTC	CASRKGMTGKAYGYTF
TRBJ1-1	TRBV12-5	-	-	TGTGCTAGTGGAAGTGCCTTTAACACTGAAGCTTTCTTT	CASGSAFNTEAFF
TRBJ2-2	TRBV18	-	TRBD1	TGTGCCAGCTCACCCCAGGGGGCGCGGAACACCGGGGAGCTGTTTTTT	CASSPQGARNTGELFF
TRBJ1-1	TRBV29-1	-	-	TGCAGCGTCGTTGACAGACCCACTGAAGCTTTCTTT	CSVVDRPTEAFF
TRBJ1-2	TRBV18	-	-	TGTGCCAGCTCACACACAGAGAACTATGGCTACACCTTC	CASSHTENYGYTF
TRBJ1-1	TRBV30	-	-	TGTGCCTGGAGTGTACCGTTGAACACTGAAGCTTTCTTT	CAWSVPLNTEAFF
TRBJ1-1	TRBV11-2	-	-	TGTGCCAGCAGAACCTCTTTTCCCCGGGGTAAGGACACTGAAGCTTTCTTT	CASRTSFPRGKDTEAFF
TRBJ2-7	TRBV14	-	-	TGTGCCAGCAGCCCATTAGACGGGCAGACGACGGGCGAGCAGTACTTC	CASSPLDGQTTGEQYF
TRBJ2-3	TRBV6-4	-	-	TGTGCCAGCAGCTTCAAGGGGGGCTCGGTAGATACGCAGTATTTT	CASSFKGGSVDTQYF
TRBJ2-3	TRBV3-1/TRBV3-2	once	TRBD2	TGTGCCAGCAGCCAAGGGGGACTAGCGGGGTCCACAGATACGCAGTATTTT	CASSQGGLAGSTDTQYF
TRBJ2-1	TRBV6-5	-	TRBD2	TGTGCCATCTCTAGCGGGGGGGCCGGAAATGAGCAGTTCTTC	CAISSGGAGNEQFF
TRBJ1-1	TRBV19	-	-	TGTGCCAGTAGTATAGGAGGCCCCCGAGGCGGCACTGAAGCTTTCTTT	CASSIGGPRGGTEAFF
TRBJ2-5	TRBV7-9	-	TRBD1	TGTGCCAGCAGCCCGGGACAGGGTGAAGAGACCCAGTACTTC	CASSPGQGEETQYF
TRBJ2-2	TRBV11-3	once	-	TGTGCCAGCAGCTTGGAGGGGGCGGGCACCGGGGAGCTGTTTTTT	CASSLEGAGTGELFF
TRBJ2-7	TRBV5-1	-	TRBD2	TGCGCCAGCAGCCCGGACGGGGGGAAGGTCTACGAGCAGTACTTC	CASSPDGGKVYEQYF
TRBJ1-6	TRBV28	-	-	TGTGCCAGCAGTCAAGGGGCCTATAATTCACCCCTCCACTTT	CASSQGAYNSPLHF
TRBJ2-2	TRBV5-4	-	-	TGTGCCAGCAGAGTGGGACACGGGGAGCTGTTTTTT	CASRVGHGELFF
TRBJ2-2	TRBV4-1	-	-	TGCGCCAGCAGCCATCCGGCCGTGGGGTGGGAGCTGTTTTTT	CASSHPAVGWELFF
TRBJ2-5	TRBV9	once	TRBD2	TGTGCCAGCAGCCCAGACGCTAGCGGGGGGATTGGTCAAGAGACCCAGTACTTC	CASSPDASGGIGQETQYF
TRBJ2-2	TRBV19	-	-	TGTGCCAGCGAACTAAGGGAGAACACCGGGGAGCTGTTTTTT	CASELRENTGELFF
TRBJ2-2	TRBV4-1	-	TRBD2	TGCGCCAGCAGCCAAAGGGACTACCTTAACACCGGGGAGCTGTTTTTT	CASSQRDYLNTGELFF
TRBJ2-1	TRBV9	-	-	TGTGCCAGCAGCGTAGACAGGGGAGGTTACAATGAGCAGTTCTTC	CASSVDRGGYNEQFF
TRBJ2-2	TRBV19	few	-	TGTGCCATCTCCTCAAGGTCCGGGGAGCTGTTTTTT	CAISSRSGELFF
TRBJ2-2	TRBV19	-	-	TGTGCCAGTAGTATCGGGGCGGCGAACACCGGGGAGCTGTTTTTT	CASSIGAANTGELFF
TRBJ1-1	TRBV2	-	-	TGTGCCAGCAGCGCGGGGAACACTGAAGCTTTCTTT	CASSAGNTEAFF
TRBJ2-1	TRBV9	few	TRBD2	TGTGCCAGCAGCGCCTTGACTAGCCCGAGATACAATGAGCAGTTCTTC	CASSALTSPRYNEQFF
TRBJ1-3	TRBV7-9	-	-	TGTGCCAGCAGCTCCCCTACGGGACTACTATATTTT	CASSSPTGLLYF
TRBJ1-2	TRBV6-5	-	-	TGTGCCAGCAGCCCACAGTATAACTATGGCTACACCTTC	CASSPQYNYGYTF
TRBJ1-1	TRBV3-1/TRBV3-2	-	TRBD1	TGTGCCAGCAGCCGAAGGGACAGACCGGGGAACACTGAAGCTTTCTTT	CASSRRDRPGNTEAFF
TRBJ1-1	TRBV5-5	-	-	TGTGCCAGCAGCCCCTATTCGGACACTGAAGCTTTCTTT	CASSPYSDTEAFF
TRBJ2-7	TRBV4-1	-	TRBD1	TGCGCCAGCAGCCAACTACCGACAGGGATTCCCTACGAGCAGTACTTC	CASSQLPTGIPYEQYF
TRBJ1-1	TRBV11-2	-	-	TGTGCCAGCAGACTGGGGGGGGACACTGAAGCTTTCTTT	CASRLGGDTEAFF
TRBJ2-1	TRBV20-1	-	TRBD2	TGCAGTGCCCAGACTAGCGGCTTACAGTTCTTC	CSAQTSGLQFF
TRBJ1-4	TRBV2	-	-	TGTGCCAGCAGTGAGTGGGGGAGTGAAAAACTGTTTTTT	CASSEWGSEKLFF
TRBJ1-3	TRBV7-9	-	-	TGTGCCAGCAGCTTAAGCGGGTTGGCAGCTGGAAACACCATATATTTT	CASSLSGLAAGNTIYF
TRBJ1-5	TRBV15	-	TRBD1	TGTGCCACCAGCTACCGACAGGGAATTCCGCATTTT	CATSYRQGIPHF
TRBJ2-5	TRBV7-9	-	TRBD1	TGTGCCAGCAGCTTGGTCCCGGGACAGTCCCAAGAGACCCAGTACTTC	CASSLVPGQSQETQYF
TRBJ1-2	TRBV10-3	-	-	TGTGCCATCAGTGGGATCCGGGGTTCGTATGGCTACACCTTC	CAISGIRGSYGYTF
TRBJ1-3	TRBV12-3/TRBV12-4	-	-	TGTGCCGGCCGTAGGGCTTCTGGAAACACCATATATTTT	CAGRRASGNTIYF